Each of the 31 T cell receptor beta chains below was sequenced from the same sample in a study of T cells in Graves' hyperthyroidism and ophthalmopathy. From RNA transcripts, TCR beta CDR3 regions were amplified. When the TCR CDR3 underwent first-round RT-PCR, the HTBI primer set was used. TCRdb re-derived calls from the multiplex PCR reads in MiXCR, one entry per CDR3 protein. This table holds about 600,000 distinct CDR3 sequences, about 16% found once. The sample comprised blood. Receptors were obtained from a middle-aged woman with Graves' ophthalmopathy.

DNA for the CDR3: TGCGCCAGCAGTTCAGCGGGACTAGCAAGGGATACGCAGTATTTT. It codes for CASSSAGLARDTQYF. The chain is built from TRBV5-1 and TRBJ2-3, with TRBD2 matching 9 bases. V was clipped by 5 bases and J by 6 bases; unmatched bases: 10. CDR3 length equals 15 residues. CDR1 is SGHRS and CDR2 is YFSETQ in the germline V gene.

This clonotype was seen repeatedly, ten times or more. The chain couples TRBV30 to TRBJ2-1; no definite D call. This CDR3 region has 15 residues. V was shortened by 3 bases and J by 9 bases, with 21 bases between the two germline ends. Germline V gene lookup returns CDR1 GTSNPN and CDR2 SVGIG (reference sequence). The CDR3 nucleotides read TGTGCCTGGAGAACGTCGGCGACGGACGTAGGTGAGCAGTTCTTC. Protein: CAWRTSATDVGEQFF.

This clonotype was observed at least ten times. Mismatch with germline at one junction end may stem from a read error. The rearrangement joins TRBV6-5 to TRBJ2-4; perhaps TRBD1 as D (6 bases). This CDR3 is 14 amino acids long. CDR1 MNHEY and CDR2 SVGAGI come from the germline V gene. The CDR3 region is CASSYSRDKDIQYF. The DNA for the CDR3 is TGTGCCAGCAGTTACTCCCGGGACAAAGACATTCAGTACTTC.

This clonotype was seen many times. The CDR3 here is CASSPGGTGSHEQFF. DNA of the CDR3: TGTGCCAGCTCACCCGGGGGGACAGGGTCGCATGAGCAGTTCTTC. The gene calls are TRBV18 and TRBJ2-1, with 9 bases aligning to TRBD1. Germline CDR1 and CDR2: KGHSH and LQKENI. This CDR3 region has 15 residues. V trimming: 3 bases; J trimming: 8 bases; junction bases outside the gene matches: 8. Variable domain in full (rest from reference TRBV18 and TRBJ2-1): NAGVMQNPRHLVRRRGQEARLRCSPMKGHSHVYWYRQLPEEGLKFMVYLQKENIIDESGMPKERFSAEFPKEGPSILRIQQVVRGDSAAYFCASSPGGTGSHEQFFGPGTRLTVL.

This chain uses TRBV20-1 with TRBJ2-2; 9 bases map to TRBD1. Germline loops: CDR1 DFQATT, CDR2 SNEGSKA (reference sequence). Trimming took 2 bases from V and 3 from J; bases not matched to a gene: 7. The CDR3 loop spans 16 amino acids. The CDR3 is CSARSPRQGDTGELFF. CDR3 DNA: TGCAGTGCTAGATCTCCCCGACAGGGGGACACCGGGGAGCTGTTTTTT.

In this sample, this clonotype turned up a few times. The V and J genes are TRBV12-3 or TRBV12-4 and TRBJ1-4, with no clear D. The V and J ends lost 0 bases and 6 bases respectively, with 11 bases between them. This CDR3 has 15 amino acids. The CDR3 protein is CASSLAAAGHEKLFF. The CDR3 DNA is TGTGCCAGCAGTTTAGCGGCGGCTGGGCATGAAAAACTGTTTTTT.

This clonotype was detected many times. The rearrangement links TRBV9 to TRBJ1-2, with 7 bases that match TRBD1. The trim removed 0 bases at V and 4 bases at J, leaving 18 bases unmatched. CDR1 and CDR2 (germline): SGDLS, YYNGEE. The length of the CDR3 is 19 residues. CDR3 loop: CASSVATSGDRALGYGYTF. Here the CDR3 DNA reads TGTGCCAGCAGCGTAGCTACGAGTGGAGACAGGGCTTTGGGCTATGGCTACACCTTC.

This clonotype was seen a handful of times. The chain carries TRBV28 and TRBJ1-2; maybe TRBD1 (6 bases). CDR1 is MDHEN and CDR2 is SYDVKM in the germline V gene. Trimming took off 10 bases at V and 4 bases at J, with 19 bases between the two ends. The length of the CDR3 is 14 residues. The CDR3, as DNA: TGTGCCACCCTCGTGCGGGGGGCTCCCTATGGCTACACCTTC. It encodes CATLVRGAPYGYTF.

CDR3 DNA sequence: TGTGCCAGCAGCGGAGGACAGGGGATGAACACTGAAGCTTTCTTT. Amino acids: CASSGGQGMNTEAFF. The rearrangement links TRBV9 to TRBJ1-1, with 9 bases aligning to TRBD1. The CDR3 extends over 15 amino acids. Germline CDR1 and CDR2: SGDLS and YYNGEE. V shed 3 bases, J shed 0 bases, and the junction held 3 bases outside the gene matches.

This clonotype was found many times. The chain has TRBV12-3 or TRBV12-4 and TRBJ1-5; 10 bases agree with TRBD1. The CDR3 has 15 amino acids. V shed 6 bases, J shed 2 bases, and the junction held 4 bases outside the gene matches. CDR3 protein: CASRKGTGGNQPQHF. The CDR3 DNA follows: TGTGCCAGCAGAAAAGGGACAGGGGGCAATCAGCCCCAGCATTTT.

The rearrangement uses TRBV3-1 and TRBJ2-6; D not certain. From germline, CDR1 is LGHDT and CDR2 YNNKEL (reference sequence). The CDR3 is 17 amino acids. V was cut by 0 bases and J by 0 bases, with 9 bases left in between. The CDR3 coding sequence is TGTGCCAGCAGCCAAGAAGGCCACCTCTCTGGGGCCAACGTCCTGACTTTC. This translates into CASSQEGHLSGANVLTF.

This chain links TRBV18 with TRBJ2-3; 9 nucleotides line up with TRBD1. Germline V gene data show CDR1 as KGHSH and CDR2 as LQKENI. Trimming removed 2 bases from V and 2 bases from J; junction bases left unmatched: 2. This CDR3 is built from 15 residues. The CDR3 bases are TGTGCCAGCTCACCAGGGACAGGGACCACAGATACGCAGTATTTT. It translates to CASSPGTGTTDTQYF.

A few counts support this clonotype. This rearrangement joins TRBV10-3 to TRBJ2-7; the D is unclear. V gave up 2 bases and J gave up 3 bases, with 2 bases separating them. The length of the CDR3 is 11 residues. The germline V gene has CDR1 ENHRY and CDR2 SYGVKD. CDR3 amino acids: CAISELYEQYF. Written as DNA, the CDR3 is TGTGCCATCAGTGAGCTCTACGAGCAGTACTTC.

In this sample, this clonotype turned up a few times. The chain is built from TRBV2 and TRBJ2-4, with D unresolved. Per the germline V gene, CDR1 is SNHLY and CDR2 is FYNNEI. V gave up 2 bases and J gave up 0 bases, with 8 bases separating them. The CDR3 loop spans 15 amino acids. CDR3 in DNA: TGTGCCAGCAGTGAATCTCATATAGCCAAAAACATTCAGTACTTC. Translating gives CASSESHIAKNIQYF.

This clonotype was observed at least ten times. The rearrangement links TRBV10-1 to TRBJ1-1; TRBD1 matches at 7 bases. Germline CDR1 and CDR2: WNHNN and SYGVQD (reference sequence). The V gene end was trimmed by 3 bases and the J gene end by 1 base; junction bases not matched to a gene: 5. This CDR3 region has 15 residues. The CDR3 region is CASSERGQPNTEAFF. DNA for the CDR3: TGCGCCAGCAGTGAACGGGGACAGCCGAACACTGAAGCTTTCTTT.

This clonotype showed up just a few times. CDR3 amino acids: CSAKQYTKNIQYF. The CDR3 coding sequence is TGCAGTGCCAAACAATACACCAAAAACATTCAGTACTTC. V and J are TRBV20-1 and TRBJ2-4, with no clear D. Germline loops: CDR1 DFQATT, CDR2 SNEGSKA (reference sequence). V was cut by 6 bases and J by 2 bases, with 11 bases left in between. The CDR3 is 13 residues long.

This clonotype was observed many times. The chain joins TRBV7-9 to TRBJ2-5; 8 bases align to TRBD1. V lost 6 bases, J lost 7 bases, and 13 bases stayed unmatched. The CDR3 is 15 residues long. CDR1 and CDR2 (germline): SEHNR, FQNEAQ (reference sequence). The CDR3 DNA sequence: TGTGCCAGCAGTACGGACAGGGAGGCATCGCGGACCCAGTACTTC. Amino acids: CASSTDREASRTQYF.

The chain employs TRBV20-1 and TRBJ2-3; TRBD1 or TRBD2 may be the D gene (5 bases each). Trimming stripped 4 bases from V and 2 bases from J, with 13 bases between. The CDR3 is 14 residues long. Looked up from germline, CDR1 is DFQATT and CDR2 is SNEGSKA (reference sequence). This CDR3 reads CSAMGLALTDTQYF. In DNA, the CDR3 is TGCAGTGCTATGGGGCTAGCTCTCACAGATACGCAGTATTTT.

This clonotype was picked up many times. As DNA, the CDR3 is TGCAGTGCTAGAGGTGTCCTAGCTAATGAGCAGTTCTTC. Translation: CSARGVLANEQFF. This chain links TRBV20-1 with TRBJ2-1; D might be TRBD2 (5 bases). This CDR3 comprises 13 residues. Germline loops: CDR1 DFQATT, CDR2 SNEGSKA (reference sequence). Trimming removed 1 base at V and 7 bases at J, with 11 bases between.

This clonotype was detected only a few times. DNA for the CDR3: TGTGCCAGCAGCTTAGTTCCCGGGACCGGGGACAGCGGCTACGAGCAGTACTTC. It specifies CASSLVPGTGDSGYEQYF. This rearrangement joins TRBV7-6 to TRBJ2-7, with 7 bases fitting TRBD1. The CDR3 loop spans 18 amino acids. From germline, CDR1 is SGHVS and CDR2 FNYEAQ. V dropped 1 base and J dropped 3; count of bases not matched to a gene: 15.

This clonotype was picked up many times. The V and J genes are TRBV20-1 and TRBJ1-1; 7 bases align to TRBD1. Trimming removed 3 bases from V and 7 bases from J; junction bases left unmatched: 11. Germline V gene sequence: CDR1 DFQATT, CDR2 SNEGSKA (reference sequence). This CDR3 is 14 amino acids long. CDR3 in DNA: TGCAGTGCTAGGAGGCGACAGGGCCGGAGTGAAGCTTTCTTT. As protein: CSARRRQGRSEAFF.

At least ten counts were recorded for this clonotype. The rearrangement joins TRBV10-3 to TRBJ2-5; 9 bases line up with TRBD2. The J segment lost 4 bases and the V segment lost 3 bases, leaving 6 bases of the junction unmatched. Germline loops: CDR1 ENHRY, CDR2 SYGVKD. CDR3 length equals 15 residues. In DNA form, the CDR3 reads TGTGCCATCAGTGAAGGCGGGAGGGCTCGAGAGACCCAGTACTTC. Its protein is CAISEGGRARETQYF.

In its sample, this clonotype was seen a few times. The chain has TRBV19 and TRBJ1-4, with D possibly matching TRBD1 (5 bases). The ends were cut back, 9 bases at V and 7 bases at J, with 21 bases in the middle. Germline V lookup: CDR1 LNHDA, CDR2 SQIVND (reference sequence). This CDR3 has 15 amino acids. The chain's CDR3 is CASNRDLGRVEKLFF. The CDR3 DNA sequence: TGTGCCAGCAACCGGGACCTCGGAAGGGTTGAAAAACTGTTTTTT.

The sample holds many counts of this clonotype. Here the CDR3 DNA reads TGCGCCAGCAGCTTTGTCACCGGGGAGCTGTTTTTT. Translating it yields CASSFVTGELFF. V and J are TRBV5-1 and TRBJ2-2; no clear D gene. The CDR3 runs 12 residues. Germline loops: CDR1 SGHRS, CDR2 YFSETQ. V shed 2 bases and J shed 4 bases, with 3 bases lying between them.

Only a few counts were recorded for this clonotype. CDR3 nucleotides: TGTGCCAGCAGCTCGACGGGACACAGCTACGAGCAGTACTTC. It translates to CASSSTGHSYEQYF. The chain recombines TRBV7-9 with TRBJ2-7; possible D gene TRBD1, 6 bases. CDR1 is SEHNR and CDR2 is FQNEAQ in the germline V gene (reference sequence). The CDR3 is 14 residues long. Trimming took off 4 bases at V and 3 bases at J, with 13 bases between the two ends.

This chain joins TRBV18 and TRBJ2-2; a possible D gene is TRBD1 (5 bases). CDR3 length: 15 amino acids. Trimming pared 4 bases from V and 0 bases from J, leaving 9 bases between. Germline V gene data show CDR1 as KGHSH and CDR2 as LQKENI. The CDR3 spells CASSLMDTNTGELFF. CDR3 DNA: TGTGCCAGCTCACTTATGGACACGAACACCGGGGAGCTGTTTTTT. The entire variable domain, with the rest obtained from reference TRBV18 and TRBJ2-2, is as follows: NAGVMQNPRHLVRRRGQEARLRCSPMKGHSHVYWYRQLPEEGLKFMVYLQKENIIDESGMPKERFSAEFPKEGPSILRIQQVVRGDSAAYFCASSLMDTNTGELFFGEGSRLTVL.

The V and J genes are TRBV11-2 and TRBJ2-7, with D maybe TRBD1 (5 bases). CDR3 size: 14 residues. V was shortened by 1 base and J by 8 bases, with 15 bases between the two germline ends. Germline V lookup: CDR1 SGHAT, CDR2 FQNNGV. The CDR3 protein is CASSLGGAGYQQYF. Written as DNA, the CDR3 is TGTGCCAGCAGCTTAGGTGGGGCCGGTTACCAGCAGTACTTC.

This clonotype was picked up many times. Here the CDR3 DNA reads TGTGCCAGCAGCGCTTACACAGATACGCAGTATTTT. Amino acid sequence: CASSAYTDTQYF. The chain joins TRBV7-2 to TRBJ2-3, with D uncertain. There are 12 residues in the CDR3. Deletions cut 5 bases from V and 2 bases from J, with 5 bases between. Germline V CDR1 and CDR2: SGHTA, FQGNSA.

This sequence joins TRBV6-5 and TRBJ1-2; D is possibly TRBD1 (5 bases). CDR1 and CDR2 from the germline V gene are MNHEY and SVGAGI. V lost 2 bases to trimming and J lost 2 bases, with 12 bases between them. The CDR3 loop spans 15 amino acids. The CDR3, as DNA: TGTGCCAGCAGTTACAGTGGACGGGGGAACTATGGCTACACCTTC. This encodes CASSYSGRGNYGYTF.

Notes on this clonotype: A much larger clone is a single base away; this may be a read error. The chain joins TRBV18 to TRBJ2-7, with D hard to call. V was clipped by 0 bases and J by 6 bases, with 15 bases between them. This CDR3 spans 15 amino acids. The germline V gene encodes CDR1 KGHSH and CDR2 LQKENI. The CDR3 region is CASSPPDRSNCEQYF. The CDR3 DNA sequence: TGTGCCAGCTCACCACCGGACCGGAGTAACTGCGAGCAGTACTTC. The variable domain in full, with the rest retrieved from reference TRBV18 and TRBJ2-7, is NAGVMQNPRHLVRRRGQEARLRCSPMKGHSHVYWYRQLPEEGLKFMVYLQKENIIDESGMPKERFSAEFPKEGPSILRIQQVVRGDSAAYFCASSPPDRSNCEQYFGPGTRLTVT.

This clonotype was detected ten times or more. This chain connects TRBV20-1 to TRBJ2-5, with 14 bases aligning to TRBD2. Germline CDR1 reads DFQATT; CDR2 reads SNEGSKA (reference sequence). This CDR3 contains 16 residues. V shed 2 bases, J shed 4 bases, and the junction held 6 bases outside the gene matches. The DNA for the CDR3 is TGCAGTGCTAGATCCGGACTAGCGGGGGGTTTAGAGACCCAGTACTTC. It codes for CSARSGLAGGLETQYF.